The clone carrying this TCR beta chain has at least ten counts. The target antigen is unknown. RNA transcripts served as the template for amplifying TCR beta CDR3 regions. HTBI primers were employed in a first-round RT-PCR of the TCR CDR3. TCRdb re-called the multiplex PCR reads through MiXCR, storing one row per CDR3 protein. In the table there are roughly 560,000 distinct CDR3 sequences, roughly 14% of which are singletons. These data are taken from a study of T cells in Graves' hyperthyroidism and ophthalmopathy. Study results and caveats: By a 13 V-J model, ophthalmopathy was set apart from stable hyperthyroidism.

The J segment lost 4 bases and the V segment lost 5 bases, leaving 5 bases of the junction unmatched. CDR1 is DFQATT and CDR2 is SNEGSKA in the germline V gene (reference sequence). The CDR3 runs 12 residues. Ophthalmopathy cases met thresholds of Clinical Activity Score at least 3, NOSPECS grade at least 4 and duration under 3 months. The source of this sequence is a woman between 35 and 50 years old with Graves' ophthalmopathy. Sequencing used blood. V is TRBV20-1 and J is TRBJ2-7; TRBD2 aligns across 7 bases. This chain's CDR3 is CSAGEGRYEQYF. The CDR3 nucleotides are TGCAGTGCTGGGGAGGGGAGGTACGAGCAGTACTTC.